Sequencing of this T cell receptor (beta chain) was carried out in a study of identical twins. Broader study findings: Modeled out-of-frame TCR alpha sharing in monozygotic twins fell below observed levels.

As for this clonotype: Antigen unknown.

TCRdb itself ran the 5' RACE reads through MiXCR, one entry per CDR3 protein. The sample holds about 470,000 distinct CDR3 sequences, more than 20% seen once. Germline V gene lookup returns CDR1 SGHRS and CDR2 YFSETQ. J lost 13 bases, V lost 3 bases, and 10 bases had no gene match. CDR3 length: 14 amino acids. These same data were also listed under a study on T cells expressing NK-cell markers.

Sequenced material: CD4+ T cells sorted from blood. V usage is TRBV5-1 and J usage is TRBJ1-6, with 7 bases fitting TRBD1. This clonotype was obtained from a woman aged 18-29 years in good health. The CDR3 sequence: CASSSAGQPSPLHF. The CDR3 region has the DNA TGCGCCAGCAGCTCCGCGGGACAGCCATCGCCCCTCCACTTT.